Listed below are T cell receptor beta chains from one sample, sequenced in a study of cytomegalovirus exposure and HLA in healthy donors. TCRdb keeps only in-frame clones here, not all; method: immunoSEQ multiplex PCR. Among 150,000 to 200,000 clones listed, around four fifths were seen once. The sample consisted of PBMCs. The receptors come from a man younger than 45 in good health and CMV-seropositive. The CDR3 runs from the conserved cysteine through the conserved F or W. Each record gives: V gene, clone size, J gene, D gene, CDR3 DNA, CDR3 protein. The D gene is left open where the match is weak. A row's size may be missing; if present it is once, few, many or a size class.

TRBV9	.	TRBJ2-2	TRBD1	TGTGCCAGCACTAGGGGGACAGTATTAAACACCGGGGAGCTGTTTTTT	CASTRGTVLNTGELFF
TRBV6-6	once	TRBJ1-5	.	TGTGCCAGCAGCTTTCCGGGGGTGGGTAATCAGCCCCAGCATTTT	CASSFPGVGNQPQHF
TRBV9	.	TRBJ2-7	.	TGTGCCAGCAGCGTAGGGGCCGGCGAGCAGTACTTC	CASSVGAGEQYF
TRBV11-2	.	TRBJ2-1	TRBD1	TGTGCCAGCAGCTTAGGGGGACAGGGGGCGACGAACTCCTACAATGAGCAGTTCTTC	CASSLGGQGATNSYNEQFF
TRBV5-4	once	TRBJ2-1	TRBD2	TGTGCCAGCAGCGCGACTAGCGGGGGACCCTACAATGAGCAGTTCTTC	CASSATSGGPYNEQFF
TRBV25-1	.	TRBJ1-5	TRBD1	TGTGCCAGCAGCCTCGGGACAGGGGGCGATCAGCCCCAGCATTTT	CASSLGTGGDQPQHF
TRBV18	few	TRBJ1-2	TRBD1	TGTGCCAGCTCACCCGGACAGGGTCTTAACTATGGCTACACCTTC	CASSPGQGLNYGYTF
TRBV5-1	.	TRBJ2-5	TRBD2	TGCGCCAGCAGCTTGGGCGGGGGGATCCGCGAGACCCAGTACTTC	CASSLGGGIRETQYF
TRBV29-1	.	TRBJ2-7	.	TGCAGCGTTGAAGAGGACAGAACCTACGAGCAGTACTTC	CSVEEDRTYEQYF
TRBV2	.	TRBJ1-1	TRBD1	TGTGCCAGCAGACAGGGGGTTTACACTGAAGCTTTCTTT	CASRQGVYTEAFF
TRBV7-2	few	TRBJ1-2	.	TGTGCCAGCAGCTTAGTTAGCTATGGCTACACCTTC	CASSLVSYGYTF
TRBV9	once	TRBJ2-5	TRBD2	TGTGCCAGCAGCGTCTCGGCCAGCGGGGGAGGTCGGGAGACCCAGTACTTC	CASSVSASGGGRETQYF
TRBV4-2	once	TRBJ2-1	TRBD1	TGTGCCAGCAGCCAGGGACAGGGGACTTACAATGAGCAGTTCTTC	CASSQGQGTYNEQFF
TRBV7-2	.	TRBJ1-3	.	TGTGCCAGCAGCCGCAGGCTCTCTGGAAACACCATATATTTT	CASSRRLSGNTIYF
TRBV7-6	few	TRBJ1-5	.	TGTGCCAGCAGCTTACTCCAGGCACCTAATCAGCCCCAGCATTTT	CASSLLQAPNQPQHF
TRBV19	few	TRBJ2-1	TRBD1	TGTGCCAGTAGTAGCGGACAGGGGAGGAATGAGCAGTTCTTC	CASSSGQGRNEQFF
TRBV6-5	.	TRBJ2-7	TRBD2	TGTGCCAGCAGTTACTCAGAGACTAGCGGCTACGAGCAGTACTTC	CASSYSETSGYEQYF
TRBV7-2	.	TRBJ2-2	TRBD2	TGTGCCAGCAGCATGGGACTAGCCGCGAACACCGGGGAGCTGTTTTTT	CASSMGLAANTGELFF
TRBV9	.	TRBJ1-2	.	TGTGCCAGCAGCCTCGGACTCAGAACGGCTTATGGCTACACCTTC	CASSLGLRTAYGYTF
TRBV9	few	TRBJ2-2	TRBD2	TGTGCCAGCAGTCCCCGCTTAGCGGGGCCGAACGGCGGGGAGCTGTTTTTT	CASSPRLAGPNGGELFF
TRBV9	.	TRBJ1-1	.	TGTGCCAGCGGGGTGGGGGGGAACACTGAAGCTTTCTTT	CASGVGGNTEAFF
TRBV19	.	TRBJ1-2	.	TGTGCCACGAGGGCCGGGACACTTTCTTTTAGGACCTTC	CATRAGTLSFRTF
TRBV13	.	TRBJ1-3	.	TGTGCCAGCAGCTTAGGGCAGGGGCGTGGAAACACCATATATTTT	CASSLGQGRGNTIYF
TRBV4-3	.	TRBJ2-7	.	TGCGCCAGCAGCCCGGGATGGGGCGGGAATGAGCAGTACTTC	CASSPGWGGNEQYF
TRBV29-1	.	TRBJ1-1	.	TGCAGCGTTGATTTTCCAGGGATGAACACTGAAGCTTTCTTT	CSVDFPGMNTEAFF
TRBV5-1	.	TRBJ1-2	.	TGCGCCAGCCAAGGGGTTGAGTATGGCTACACCTTC	CASQGVEYGYTF
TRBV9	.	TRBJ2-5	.	TGTGCCAGCAGCGTAGGAGGGGGGGCGTTAGAGACCCAGTACTTC	CASSVGGGALETQYF
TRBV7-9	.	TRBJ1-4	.	TGTGCCAGCAGCTTTGCAGGGGTGGGAAAACTGTTTTTT	CASSFAGVGKLFF
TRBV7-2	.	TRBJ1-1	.	TGTGCCAGCAGTCACACAGGGAGTCGGGGCACTGAAGCTTTCTTT	CASSHTGSRGTEAFF
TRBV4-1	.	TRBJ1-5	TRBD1	TGCGCCAGCAGCCACATCACAGGGGGCAATCAGCCCCAGCATTTT	CASSHITGGNQPQHF
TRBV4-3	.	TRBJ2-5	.	TGCGCCAGCAGCCAGGGGACACAAGAGACCCAGTACTTC	CASSQGTQETQYF
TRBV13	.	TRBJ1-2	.	TGTGCCAGCAGCTTAGGACAGGGAAGCAACTATGGCTACACCTTC	CASSLGQGSNYGYTF
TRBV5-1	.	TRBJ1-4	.	TGCGCCAGCACGGCAGGACATGGAGAAAAACTGTTTTTT	CASTAGHGEKLFF
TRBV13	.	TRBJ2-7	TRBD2	TGTGCCAGCAGCTTATGGACTAGCCTACGAGGGTACGAGCAGTACTTC	CASSLWTSLRGYEQYF
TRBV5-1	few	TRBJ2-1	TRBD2	TGCGCCAGCAGCTTGGCCCTAGCGGTCAATGAGCAGTTCTTC	CASSLALAVNEQFF
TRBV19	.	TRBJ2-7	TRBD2	TGTGCCAGTCGTCGGGGGGTTACCTACGAGCAGTACTTC	CASRRGVTYEQYF
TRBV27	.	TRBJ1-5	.	TGTGCCAGCAGCCCCCTAAAAAGACAGATTCAGCCCCAGCATTTT	CASSPLKRQIQPQHF
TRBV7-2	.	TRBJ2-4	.	TGTGCCAGCAGCTTAGGATCGGAGGGGCGATACATTCAGTACTTC	CASSLGSEGRYIQYF
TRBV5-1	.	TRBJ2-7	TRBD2	TGCGCCAGCAGCATGGGCCCCGGGACTAGCGGCTACGAGCAGTACTTC	CASSMGPGTSGYEQYF
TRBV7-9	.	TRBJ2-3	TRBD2	TGTGCCAGCAGCGCGACTAGCGGAAGCACAGATACGCAGTATTTT	CASSATSGSTDTQYF
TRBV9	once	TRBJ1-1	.	TGTGCCAGCAGCGCCCACGGGAGACCGAACACTGAAGCTTTCTTT	CASSAHGRPNTEAFF
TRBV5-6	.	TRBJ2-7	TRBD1	TGTGCCAGCAGCTTGGGGTGGGGGGGACAGGGTAACGAGCAGTACTTC	CASSLGWGGQGNEQYF
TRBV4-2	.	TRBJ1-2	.	TGTGCCAGCAGCCACCTCCCGGGGAAATATGGCTACACCTTC	CASSHLPGKYGYTF
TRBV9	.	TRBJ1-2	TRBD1	TGTGCCAGCAGCGTATCCATCGGACAGGGGTATGGCTACACCTTC	CASSVSIGQGYGYTF
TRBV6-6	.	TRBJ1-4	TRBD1	TGTGCCAGCAGTTACCCACAGGGGAACAGGGAAAAACTGTTTTTT	CASSYPQGNREKLFF
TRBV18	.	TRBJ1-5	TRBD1	TGTGCCAGCTCACCCGCTTGGACAGGGGAGGCTCAGCCCCAGCATTTT	CASSPAWTGEAQPQHF
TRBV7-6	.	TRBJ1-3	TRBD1	TGTGCCAGCAGCTTGGGGGGGACAGGGAACTCTGGAAACACCATATATTTT	CASSLGGTGNSGNTIYF
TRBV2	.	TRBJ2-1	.	TGTGCCAGCAGGGAATCCGACAATGAGCAGTTCTTC	CASRESDNEQFF
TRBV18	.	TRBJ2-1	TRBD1	TGTGCCAGCTCAACACGCCCGACAGGGGATGGCAATGAGCAGTTCTTC	CASSTRPTGDGNEQFF
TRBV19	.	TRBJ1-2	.	TGTGCCAGTAGTATAAAGGCGGGCTATGGCTACACCTTC	CASSIKAGYGYTF
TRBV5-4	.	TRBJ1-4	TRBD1	TGTGCCAGCAGCGGGACAGGGGCAACTAATGAAAAACTGTTTTTT	CASSGTGATNEKLFF
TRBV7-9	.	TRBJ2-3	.	TGTGCCAGCCCCGGGTCAGCGCCCACAGATACGCAGTATTTT	CASPGSAPTDTQYF
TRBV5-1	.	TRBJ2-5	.	TGCGCCAGCAGCCCAGAAGGATTGTGGGGGGAGCTCCAAGAGACCCAGTACTTC	CASSPEGLWGELQETQYF
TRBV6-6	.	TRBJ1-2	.	TGTGCCAGCATCCCCGGGGGTTTCATATTAAATGGCTACACCTTC	CASIPGGFILNGYTF